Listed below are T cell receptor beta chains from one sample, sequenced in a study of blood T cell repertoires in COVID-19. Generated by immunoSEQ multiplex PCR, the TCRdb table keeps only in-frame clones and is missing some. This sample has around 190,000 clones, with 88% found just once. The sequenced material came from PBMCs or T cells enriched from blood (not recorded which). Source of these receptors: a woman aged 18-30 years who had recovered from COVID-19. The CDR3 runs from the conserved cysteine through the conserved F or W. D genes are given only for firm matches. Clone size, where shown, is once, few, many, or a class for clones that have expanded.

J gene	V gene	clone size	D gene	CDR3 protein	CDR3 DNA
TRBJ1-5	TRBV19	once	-	CASSIAGGALGNQPQHF	TGTGCCAGTAGTATAGCGGGAGGGGCGCTGGGCAATCAGCCCCAGCATTTT
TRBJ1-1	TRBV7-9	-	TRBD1	CASSLALAGQVLNTEAFF	TGTGCCAGCAGCTTAGCCCTCGCGGGACAGGTATTGAACACTGAAGCTTTCTTT
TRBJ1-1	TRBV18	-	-	CASSPIRDMSEAFF	TGTGCCAGCTCACCTATACGGGACATGAGTGAAGCTTTCTTT
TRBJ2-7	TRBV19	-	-	CASSPGQESYEQYF	TGTGCCAGTAGCCCAGGACAAGAGTCCTACGAGCAGTACTTC
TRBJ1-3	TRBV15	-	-	CATSRRTDEAGNTIYF	TGTGCCACCAGCAGAAGGACAGATGAGGCTGGAAACACCATATATTTT
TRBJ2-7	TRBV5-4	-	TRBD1	CASSLARQGYEQYF	TGTGCCAGCAGCTTGGCGAGACAGGGGTACGAGCAGTACTTC
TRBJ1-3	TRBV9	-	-	CASSVEHSGNTIYF	TGTGCCAGCAGCGTAGAACATTCTGGAAACACCATATATTTT
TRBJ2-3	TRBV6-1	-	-	CASSEYPGTDTQYF	TGTGCCAGCAGTGAATATCCGGGAACAGATACGCAGTATTTT
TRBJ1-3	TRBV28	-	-	CASSPGHSGNTIYF	TGTGCCAGCAGTCCCGGACATTCTGGAAACACCATATATTTT
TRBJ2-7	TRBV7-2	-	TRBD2	CASSLGQGLAGREQYF	TGTGCCAGCAGCTTAGGCCAGGGACTAGCGGGACGCGAGCAGTACTTC
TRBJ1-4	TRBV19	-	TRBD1	CASTEGALDEKLFF	TGTGCCAGTACCGAGGGGGCGCTGGATGAAAAACTGTTTTTT
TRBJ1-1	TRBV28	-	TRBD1	CASGKGGPNTEAFF	TGTGCCAGCGGTAAAGGGGGCCCGAACACTGAAGCTTTCTTT
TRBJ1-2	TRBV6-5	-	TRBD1	CARTGFSVYGYTF	TGTGCCAGGACAGGGTTTTCCGTCTATGGCTACACCTTC
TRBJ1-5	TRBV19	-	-	CASSISRGQPQHF	TGTGCCAGTAGTATATCTCGTGGCCAGCCCCAGCATTTT
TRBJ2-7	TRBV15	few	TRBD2	CATSSISGGAEQYF	TGTGCCACCAGCAGTATTAGCGGGGGCGCCGAGCAGTACTTC
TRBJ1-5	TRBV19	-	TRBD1	CASRAGGRGSNQPQHF	TGTGCAAGTAGGGCAGGGGGCAGGGGTAGCAATCAGCCCCAGCATTTT
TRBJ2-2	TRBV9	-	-	CASSVAGTGELFF	TGTGCCAGCAGCGTGGCCGGGACCGGGGAGCTGTTTTTT
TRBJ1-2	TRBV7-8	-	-	CASGPGDYGYTF	TGTGCCAGCGGCCCAGGGGACTATGGCTACACCTTC
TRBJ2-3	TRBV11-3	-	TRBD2	CASSPRGGGDTQYF	TGTGCCAGCAGCCCTCGGGGGGGCGGGGATACGCAGTATTTT
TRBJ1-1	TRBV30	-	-	CAWSPRRDTEAFF	TGTGCCTGGAGTCCGAGACGGGACACTGAAGCTTTCTTT
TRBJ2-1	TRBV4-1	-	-	CASSQERASSEQFF	TGCGCCAGCAGCCAAGAGCGGGCTAGTAGTGAGCAGTTCTTC
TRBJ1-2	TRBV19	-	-	CASHANYGYTF	TGTGCCAGTCATGCTAACTATGGCTACACCTTC
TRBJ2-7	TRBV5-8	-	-	CASSLGHELSYEQYF	TGTGCCAGCAGCCTGGGACACGAGTTATCCTACGAGCAGTACTTC
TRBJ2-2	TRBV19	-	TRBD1	CASGTVSGTGELFF	TGTGCCAGCGGGACAGTCTCGGGCACCGGGGAGCTGTTTTTT
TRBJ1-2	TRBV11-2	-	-	CASSSEGTTPAGYTF	TGTGCCAGCAGCTCCGAAGGGACAACTCCAGCGGGCTACACCTTC
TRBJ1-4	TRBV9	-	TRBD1	CASSEYRGQDEKLFF	TGTGCCAGCAGCGAATATAGGGGGCAGGATGAAAAACTGTTTTTT
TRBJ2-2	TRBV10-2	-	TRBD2	CASSGTSGGRNTGELFF	TGCGCCAGCAGCGGGACTAGCGGGGGGCGTAACACCGGGGAGCTGTTTTTT
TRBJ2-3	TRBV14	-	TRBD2	CASSQQRGTDTQYF	TGTGCCAGCAGCCAACAGCGGGGTACAGATACGCAGTATTTT
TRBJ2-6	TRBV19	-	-	CATQATGANVLTF	TGTGCCACCCAGGCTACCGGGGCCAACGTCCTGACTTTC
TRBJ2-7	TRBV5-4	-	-	CASSLGLDSYEQYF	TGTGCCAGCAGCTTGGGACTAGACTCCTACGAGCAGTACTTC
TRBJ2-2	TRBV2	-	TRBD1	CASRPQGDTGELFF	TGTGCCAGCAGACCCCAGGGGGACACCGGGGAGCTGTTTTTT
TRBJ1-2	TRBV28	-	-	CASSYGVVNYGYTF	TGTGCCAGCAGTTACGGGGTTGTAAACTATGGCTACACCTTC
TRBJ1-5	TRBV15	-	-	CATSQLGGGQPQHF	TGTGCCACCAGCCAGTTAGGAGGCGGTCAGCCCCAGCATTTT
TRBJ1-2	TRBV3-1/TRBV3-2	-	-	CASSQEGSGNRGYTF	TGTGCCAGCAGCCAAGAGGGGTCAGGGAATCGCGGCTACACCTTC
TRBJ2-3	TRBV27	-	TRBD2	CASSGAGESTDTQYF	TGTGCCAGCAGCGGGGCGGGAGAGTCGACAGATACGCAGTATTTT
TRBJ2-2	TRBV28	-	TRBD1	CATPSTGGNTGELFF	TGTGCCACCCCGTCGACAGGGGGTAACACCGGGGAGCTGTTTTTT
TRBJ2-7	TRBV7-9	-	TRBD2	CASSPMSGNEQYF	TGTGCCAGCAGCCCCATGAGCGGGAACGAGCAGTACTTC
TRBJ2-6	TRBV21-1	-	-	CASSKGGLRGDPGANVLTF	TGTGCCAGCAGCAAAGGGGGGCTCAGGGGTGATCCTGGGGCCAACGTCCTGACTTTC
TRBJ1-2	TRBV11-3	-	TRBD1	CASRGQGLRGYTF	TGTGCCAGCAGAGGACAGGGTTTGCGTGGCTACACCTTC
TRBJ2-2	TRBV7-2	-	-	CASSPGLLNTGELFF	TGTGCCAGCAGCCCGGGACTCCTTAACACCGGGGAGCTGTTTTTT
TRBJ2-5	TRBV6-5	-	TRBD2	CASSPPSAGGETQYF	TGTGCCAGCAGTCCCCCCAGCGCGGGGGGTGAGACCCAGTACTTC
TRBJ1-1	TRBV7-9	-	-	CASSLTGGGANTEAFF	TGTGCCAGCAGCTTGACGGGAGGGGGAGCGAACACTGAAGCTTTCTTT
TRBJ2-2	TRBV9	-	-	CASSLRGTGELFF	TGTGCCAGCAGCCTGCGAGGCACCGGGGAGCTGTTTTTT
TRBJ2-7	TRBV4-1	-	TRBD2	CASSQGPGLAGDEQYF	TGCGCCAGCAGCCAAGGGCCGGGACTAGCGGGAGACGAGCAGTACTTC
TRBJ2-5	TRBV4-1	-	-	CASSQPTRELQETQYF	TGCGCCAGCAGCCAACCGACTAGGGAACTACAAGAGACCCAGTACTTC
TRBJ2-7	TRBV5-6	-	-	CASSLDGRGASYEQYF	TGTGCCAGCAGCTTGGACGGGCGGGGCGCCTCCTACGAGCAGTACTTC
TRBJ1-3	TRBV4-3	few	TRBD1	CASSQTGQSNTIYF	TGCGCCAGCAGCCAGACGGGACAGTCTAACACCATATATTTT
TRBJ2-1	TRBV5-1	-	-	CASSLGGNEQFF	TGCGCCAGCAGCTTGGGCGGTAATGAGCAGTTCTTC
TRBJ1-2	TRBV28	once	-	CASSLREDLRPIYGYTF	TGTGCCAGCAGTTTACGGGAAGATCTCCGGCCCATCTATGGCTACACCTTC
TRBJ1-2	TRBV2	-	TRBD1	CASSDGTGGLYGYTF	TGTGCCAGCAGCGACGGGACAGGGGGCCTCTATGGCTACACCTTC
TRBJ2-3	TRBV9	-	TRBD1	CASGQGTTDTQYF	TGTGCCAGCGGACAGGGGACCACAGATACGCAGTATTTT
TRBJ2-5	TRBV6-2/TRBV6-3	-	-	CASSAPGIQETQYF	TGTGCCAGCAGTGCCCCGGGAATTCAAGAGACCCAGTACTTC
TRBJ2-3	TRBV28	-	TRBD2	CASSLFQRGSTDTQYF	TGTGCCAGCAGTTTATTCCAGCGGGGCAGCACAGATACGCAGTATTTT